This is a list of T cell receptor beta chains from one sample in a study of blood T cell repertoires in COVID-19. The method was immunoSEQ multiplex PCR; TCRdb's version includes in-frame clones alone and lacks a portion of them. The sample holds about 52,000 clones, around nine tenths seen once. The sample comprised peripheral blood. Every receptor here comes from an elderly man with active or convalescent COVID-19. Each CDR3 is given with its conserved first and last residue. A D gene is named only where the DNA matches it firmly. Clone size is not always given. Where it is, it says once, few, many or a class for expanded clones.

d_gene: NA; v_gene: TRBV29-1; j_gene: TRBJ2-7; abundance: NA; CDR3nt: TGCAGCACCAGGGGAGGGTTATCCCCATCCTACGAGCAGTACTTC; CDR3aa: CSTRGGLSPSYEQYF
d_gene: TRBD1; v_gene: TRBV6-2/TRBV6-3; j_gene: TRBJ1-5; abundance: NA; CDR3nt: TGTGCCAGCAGTTACTCGAACAGGGGCAATAGCAATCAGCCCCAGCATTTT; CDR3aa: CASSYSNRGNSNQPQHF
d_gene: TRBD1; v_gene: TRBV28; j_gene: TRBJ1-6; abundance: NA; CDR3nt: TGTGCCAGCAGTCCTGTGGACAGGGGCAATTCACCCCTCCACTTT; CDR3aa: CASSPVDRGNSPLHF
d_gene: TRBD1; v_gene: TRBV2; j_gene: TRBJ1-3; abundance: NA; CDR3nt: TGTGCCAGCAGTAAGACAGGGAACTCTGGAAACACCATATATTTT; CDR3aa: CASSKTGNSGNTIYF
d_gene: NA; v_gene: TRBV6-6; j_gene: TRBJ1-2; abundance: NA; CDR3nt: TGTGCCAGCACCCCGCGGGTCTTGAATGGCTACACCTTC; CDR3aa: CASTPRVLNGYTF
d_gene: TRBD2; v_gene: TRBV9; j_gene: TRBJ2-7; abundance: NA; CDR3nt: TGTGCCAGCAGCGTAGATCCTAGCGGGACCTACGAGCAGTACTTC; CDR3aa: CASSVDPSGTYEQYF
d_gene: NA; v_gene: TRBV2; j_gene: TRBJ1-2; abundance: once; CDR3nt: TGTGCCAGCTCCGAATGGCAAAACTATGGCTACACCTTC; CDR3aa: CASSEWQNYGYTF
d_gene: NA; v_gene: TRBV21-1; j_gene: TRBJ1-3; abundance: NA; CDR3nt: TGTGCCAGCAGCAATCAGGGGGCTGGAAACACCATATATTTT; CDR3aa: CASSNQGAGNTIYF
d_gene: TRBD1; v_gene: TRBV29-1; j_gene: TRBJ1-2; abundance: NA; CDR3nt: TGCAGCGTTGAGGGACAGGGTCGAGGCTACACCTTC; CDR3aa: CSVEGQGRGYTF
d_gene: NA; v_gene: TRBV20-1; j_gene: TRBJ1-5; abundance: once; CDR3nt: TGCAGTGCTACCGCAAATAGAACCCAGCATTTT; CDR3aa: CSATANRTQHF
d_gene: NA; v_gene: TRBV28; j_gene: TRBJ1-1; abundance: NA; CDR3nt: TGTGCCAGCGGTCTTGAAGGGGGTTTGAACACTGAAGCTTTCTTT; CDR3aa: CASGLEGGLNTEAFF
d_gene: TRBD2; v_gene: TRBV5-1; j_gene: TRBJ2-3; abundance: NA; CDR3nt: TGCGCCAGCAGCTTGGCCGAGGTAGGGACTAGCTCCCGAAGGGCAGATACGCAGTATTTT; CDR3aa: CASSLAEVGTSSRRADTQYF
d_gene: TRBD1; v_gene: TRBV15; j_gene: TRBJ2-1; abundance: NA; CDR3nt: TGTGCCACCAGCACCGGGACAGCCTACAATGAGCAGTTCTTC; CDR3aa: CATSTGTAYNEQFF
d_gene: NA; v_gene: TRBV30; j_gene: TRBJ2-3; abundance: NA; CDR3nt: TGTGCCTGGACCCCAGGTAGGGGGTACACAGATACGCAGTATTTT; CDR3aa: CAWTPGRGYTDTQYF
d_gene: NA; v_gene: TRBV6-4; j_gene: TRBJ1-1; abundance: NA; CDR3nt: TGTGCCAGCAGTCAAACACTGAACACTGAAGCTTTCTTT; CDR3aa: CASSQTLNTEAFF
d_gene: NA; v_gene: TRBV5-1; j_gene: TRBJ2-1; abundance: NA; CDR3nt: TGCGCCAGCAGCCCTAGCTCCTACAATGAGCAGTTCTTC; CDR3aa: CASSPSSYNEQFF
d_gene: TRBD1; v_gene: TRBV9; j_gene: TRBJ1-2; abundance: NA; CDR3nt: TGTGCCAGCAGCGTAGGGGACAGGCAAGGTGGCTACACCTTC; CDR3aa: CASSVGDRQGGYTF
d_gene: NA; v_gene: TRBV30; j_gene: TRBJ1-3; abundance: NA; CDR3nt: TGTGCCTGGAGTGTTTTGCTGGGGCCAGGCTCTGGAAACACCATATATTTT; CDR3aa: CAWSVLLGPGSGNTIYF
d_gene: TRBD1; v_gene: TRBV6-6; j_gene: TRBJ1-3; abundance: NA; CDR3nt: TGTGCCAGCAGTCAAGTGACAGGGGGCTCTGGAAACACCATATATTTT; CDR3aa: CASSQVTGGSGNTIYF
d_gene: NA; v_gene: TRBV28; j_gene: TRBJ2-2; abundance: NA; CDR3nt: TGTGCCGGCAGTTTAGACTACTCAAACACCGGGGAGCTGTTTTTT; CDR3aa: CAGSLDYSNTGELFF
d_gene: NA; v_gene: TRBV28; j_gene: TRBJ2-7; abundance: NA; CDR3nt: TGTGCCAGCAGTTTAGGAACAGGGAAGTCCGAGCAGTACTTC; CDR3aa: CASSLGTGKSEQYF
d_gene: NA; v_gene: TRBV7-3; j_gene: TRBJ2-1; abundance: NA; CDR3nt: TGTGCCAGCAGCTTTGGGGGCTACAAAAATGAGCAGTTCTTC; CDR3aa: CASSFGGYKNEQFF
d_gene: NA; v_gene: TRBV6-5; j_gene: TRBJ2-7; abundance: NA; CDR3nt: TGTGCCAGCAGTACTTATAGCTACGAGCAGTACTTC; CDR3aa: CASSTYSYEQYF
d_gene: NA; v_gene: TRBV2; j_gene: TRBJ1-5; abundance: NA; CDR3nt: TGTGCCAGCAGTCCCCCCAATCGCGGATTCAATCAGCCCCAGCATTTT; CDR3aa: CASSPPNRGFNQPQHF
d_gene: TRBD1; v_gene: TRBV28; j_gene: TRBJ2-6; abundance: NA; CDR3nt: TGTGCCAGCAACTCCCGCGGACAGGGGGCGCCGGGGGCCAACGTCCTGACTTTC; CDR3aa: CASNSRGQGAPGANVLTF
d_gene: TRBD1; v_gene: TRBV28; j_gene: TRBJ1-2; abundance: NA; CDR3nt: TGTGCCAGCAGCCAGGGACAGAACTATGGCTACACCTTC; CDR3aa: CASSQGQNYGYTF